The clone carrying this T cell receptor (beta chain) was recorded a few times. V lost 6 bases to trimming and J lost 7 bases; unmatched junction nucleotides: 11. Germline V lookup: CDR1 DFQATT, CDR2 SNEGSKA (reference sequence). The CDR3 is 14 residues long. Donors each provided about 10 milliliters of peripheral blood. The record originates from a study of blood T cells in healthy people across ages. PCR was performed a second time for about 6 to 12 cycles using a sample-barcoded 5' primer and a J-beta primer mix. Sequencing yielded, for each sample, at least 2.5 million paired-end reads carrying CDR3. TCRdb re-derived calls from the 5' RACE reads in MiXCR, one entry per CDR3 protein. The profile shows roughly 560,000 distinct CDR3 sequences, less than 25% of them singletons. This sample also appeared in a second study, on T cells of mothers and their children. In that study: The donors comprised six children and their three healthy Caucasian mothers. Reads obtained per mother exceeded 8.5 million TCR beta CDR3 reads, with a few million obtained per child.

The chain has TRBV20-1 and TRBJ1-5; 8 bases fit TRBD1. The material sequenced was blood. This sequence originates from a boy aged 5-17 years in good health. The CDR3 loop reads CSASRRGLNQPQHF. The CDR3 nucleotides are TGCAGTGCCAGCCGCAGGGGGCTTAACCAGCCCCAGCATTTT.